A selection of T cell receptor beta chains follows, all from one sample in a study of T cells after posttransplantation cyclophosphamide. TCRdb's table, derived via immunoSEQ multiplex PCR, lists solely in-frame clones and lacks some. The data contain around 17,000 clones, roughly 80% of them singletons. The sequencing used CD8+ T cells sorted from PBMCs, collected approximately 2,000 days after a stem cell transplant with posttransplant cyclophosphamide. These receptor sequences come from a female patient in her 40s who received an allogeneic stem cell transplant from a related donor, was CMV-positive, and had no GVHD. The T cells may partly be graft donor cells. The CDR3 runs from the conserved cysteine through the conserved F or W. The D gene is left open where the match is weak. Size is stated for part of the rows, as once, few or many counts, or as a class when the clone is expanded.

TRBD2 TRBJ2-3 . TRBV7-2 CASSSLAEATNTQYF TGTGCCAGCAGCTCCCTAGCGGAGGCCACAAATACGCAGTATTTT
TRBD1 TRBJ1-5 . TRBV6-8 CASSYSTGSQPQHF TGTGCCAGCAGTTACTCGACAGGGTCTCAGCCCCAGCATTTT
TRBD1 TRBJ1-2 . TRBV4-2 CASSQMGDRALSLGEYGYTF TGTGCCAGCAGCCAAATGGGGGACAGGGCCCTGTCATTGGGCGAGTATGGCTACACCTTC
TRBD2 TRBJ2-4 . TRBV19 CASNPSGGPAKNIQYF TGTGCCAGTAACCCAAGCGGGGGGCCCGCCAAAAACATTCAGTACTTC
. TRBJ1-1 few TRBV19 CASSIPGDTEAFF TGTGCCAGTAGTATTCCGGGAGACACTGAAGCTTTCTTT
TRBD1 TRBJ2-1 . TRBV2 CASSGPTGGGEQFF TGTGCCAGCAGTGGACCCACAGGGGGAGGTGAGCAGTTCTTC
TRBD2 TRBJ2-7 . TRBV4-3 CASSQERAGDYEQYF TGCGCCAGCAGCCAAGAAAGAGCGGGGGACTACGAGCAGTACTTC
. TRBJ1-4 . TRBV6-1 CASVGELNEKLFF TGTGCCAGCGTCGGGGAGCTTAATGAAAAACTGTTTTTT
. TRBJ2-3 few TRBV14 CASSPWGRTDTQYF TGTGCCAGCAGCCCCTGGGGGCGAACAGATACGCAGTATTTT
. TRBJ2-2 . TRBV5-1 CASRTGEATGELFF TGCGCCAGCCGTACAGGGGAGGCCACCGGGGAGCTGTTTTTT
TRBD2 TRBJ2-7 . TRBV7-8 CASSLQAGGFYEQYF TGTGCCAGCAGCTTACAAGCGGGGGGGTTCTACGAGCAGTACTTC
. TRBJ1-4 . TRBV25-1 CASSDGFRGQNEKLFF TGTGCCAGCAGTGACGGTTTTCGGGGACAAAATGAAAAACTGTTTTTT
. TRBJ1-2 . TRBV4-1 CASSQDFGVESYGYTF TGCGCCAGCAGCCAAGATTTCGGAGTTGAGAGCTATGGCTACACCTTC
. TRBJ2-3 . TRBV7-2 CASSLVQGPPDTQYF TGTGCCAGCAGCTTAGTTCAGGGTCCCCCAGATACGCAGTATTTT
TRBD1 TRBJ2-7 . TRBV7-6 CASSLQGAPSYEQYF TGTGCCAGCAGCTTACAGGGGGCTCCCTCCTACGAGCAGTACTTC
TRBD1 TRBJ2-5 few TRBV7-3 CASSLDSTGGGRGTQYF TGTGCCAGCAGCTTAGACTCTACAGGGGGCGGGCGTGGGACCCAGTACTTC
. TRBJ1-2 . TRBV7-2 CASSLAVAADYGYTF TGTGCCAGCAGCTTAGCCGTCGCCGCGGACTATGGCTACACCTTC
TRBD1 TRBJ2-7 . TRBV6-1 CASSDLPGQGTYEQYF TGTGCCAGCAGTGACCTACCGGGACAGGGAACCTACGAGCAGTACTTC
. TRBJ2-7 . TRBV28 CASSLGEGYEQYF TGTGCCAGCAGTTTGGGTGAGGGCTACGAGCAGTACTTC
. TRBJ1-2 . TRBV27 CASSLGQGFYGYTF TGTGCCAGCAGTTTAGGGCAGGGATTCTATGGCTACACCTTC
TRBD2 TRBJ2-5 once TRBV11-2 CASSFPSGGAVGETQYF TGTGCCAGCAGCTTCCCTAGCGGGGGGGCCGTGGGGGAGACCCAGTACTTC
. TRBJ2-7 . TRBV11-1 CASSLYSLPYEQYF TGTGCCAGCAGCTTATATTCCCTTCCCTACGAGCAGTACTTC
. TRBJ2-7 . TRBV2 CASSESALRQYF TGTGCCAGCAGTGAGAGTGCGCTAAGACAGTACTTC
TRBD1 TRBJ1-1 few TRBV11-2 CASSSGQGSTEAFF TGTGCCAGCAGCTCAGGACAGGGGAGCACTGAAGCTTTCTTT
. TRBJ2-5 . TRBV19 CASSIDRGETQYF TGTGCCAGTAGTATAGATCGGGGAGAGACCCAGTACTTC
TRBD1 TRBJ1-1 once TRBV11-2 CASSLVGQGATEAFF TGTGCCAGCAGCTTAGTTGGACAGGGGGCTACTGAAGCTTTCTTT
TRBD1 TRBJ2-7 . TRBV19 CASSTDRGWDEQYF TGTGCCAGTAGTACGGACAGGGGTTGGGACGAGCAGTACTTC
. TRBJ2-1 . TRBV2 CASSGGGLSYNEQFF TGTGCCAGCAGTGGAGGGGGTCTATCCTACAATGAGCAGTTCTTC
TRBD2 TRBJ2-3 . TRBV9 CASSVVGGGTDTQYF TGTGCCAGCAGCGTAGTGGGGGGAGGGACAGATACGCAGTATTTT
. TRBJ2-7 . TRBV15 CATSRDRGSEQYF TGTGCCACCAGCAGAGATAGGGGTAGCGAGCAGTACTTC
. TRBJ2-5 . TRBV7-9 CASSLVSQQETQYF TGTGCCAGCAGCTTAGTCAGTCAGCAAGAGACCCAGTACTTC
. TRBJ1-1 . TRBV4-2 CASSQGREAFF TGTGCCAGCAGCCAAGGCAGGGAAGCTTTCTTT
. TRBJ1-3 . TRBV5-1 CASSFYGGNTIYF TGCGCCAGCAGCTTCTATGGTGGAAACACCATATATTTT
. TRBJ2-5 . TRBV7-8 CASSSYTSRETQYF TGTGCCAGCAGTTCTTACACCAGTCGAGAGACCCAGTACTTC
TRBD1 TRBJ2-7 few TRBV12-5 CASGSQLTGEQYF TGTGCTAGTGGTTCACAATTGACAGGGGAGCAGTACTTC
. TRBJ2-7 . TRBV4-1 CASSQGSVTVQYF TGCGCCAGCAGCCAAGGTTCAGTCACAGTGCAGTACTTC
TRBD1 TRBJ2-7 . TRBV4-3 CASSQNRDSDVSEQYF TGCGCCAGCAGCCAAAACCGGGACAGCGACGTCTCCGAGCAGTACTTC
TRBD2 TRBJ2-2 . TRBV2 CASRLADYTGELFF TGTGCCAGCAGACTAGCGGATTACACCGGGGAGCTGTTTTTT
TRBD1 TRBJ2-2 . TRBV4-1 CASSQVANRGPGELFF TGCGCCAGCAGCCAAGTAGCTAACAGGGGGCCCGGGGAGCTGTTTTTT
. TRBJ2-7 . TRBV5-1 CASSLDRVHEQYF TGCGCCAGCAGCTTGGACAGGGTTCACGAGCAGTACTTC
TRBD1 TRBJ2-7 . TRBV5-6 CASSATGTGIHEQYF TGTGCCAGCAGCGCCACCGGGACAGGGATCCACGAGCAGTACTTC
. TRBJ2-2 . TRBV29-1 CSVDRPNTGELFF TGCAGCGTTGACAGGCCGAACACCGGGGAGCTGTTTTTT